This TCR beta chain originates from a study of breast tumors, draining lymph nodes, adjacent tissues. Regarding the study as a whole: Tumor and nontumor repertoires were significantly more similar in luminal-like than in basal-like breast cancer. The data were judged consistent with most tumor T cells coming from lymph node and expanding in tumor. Tumors had less TCR diversity than lymph nodes, more than nontumor tissue. That most tumor T cells come from lymph nodes remained unproven.

Axillary draining lymph nodes of breast cancer patients supplied the node samples. TCRdb processed the multiplex PCR reads anew with MiXCR; each CDR3 protein has one entry. The sample has approximately 130,000 distinct CDR3 sequences; about 20% are singletons. This clonotype showed up just a few times. Its antigen remains unidentified. CDR1 and CDR2 from the germline V gene are LNHDA and SQIVND (reference sequence). The CDR3 covers 15 residues. Trimming pared 8 bases from V and 2 bases from J, leaving 18 bases between. This chain joins TRBV19 and TRBJ1-2; maybe TRBD1 (5 bases). The sequence came from a female donor with breast cancer. Some clones in this sample may be carry-over from other donors' samples. Sequencing used axillary lymph node tissue. The CDR3, as DNA: TGTGCCAGTGGTTCCCTTACCGGGGCGAACTATGGCTACACCTTC. Translation: CASGSLTGANYGYTF.